This T cell receptor beta chain derives from a study of blood T cells in healthy people across ages. This clonotype was counted a few times. Germline lookup yields CDR1 MDHEN and CDR2 SYDVKM. The CDR3 runs 14 residues. V was clipped by 8 bases and J by 1 base, with 14 bases between them. A J-beta primer mix and a sample-barcoded 5' primer were used in a second PCR of about 6 to 12 cycles. The authors tagged each cDNA molecule using a template-switch adaptor with 12 random nucleotides. TCRdb redid the calling of the 5' RACE reads with MiXCR, one entry per CDR3 protein. The sample holds 550,000 to 750,000 distinct CDR3 sequences; over 20% are singletons and the top ten take 3.6%.

The receptor's source is a man in his 70s in good health. This chain uses TRBV28 with TRBJ1-2; unclear D gene. Sequenced sample: blood. The CDR3 DNA sequence: TGTGCCAGCTCCTTTCAAGGGATTAACTATGGCTACACCTTC. Protein: CASSFQGINYGYTF.